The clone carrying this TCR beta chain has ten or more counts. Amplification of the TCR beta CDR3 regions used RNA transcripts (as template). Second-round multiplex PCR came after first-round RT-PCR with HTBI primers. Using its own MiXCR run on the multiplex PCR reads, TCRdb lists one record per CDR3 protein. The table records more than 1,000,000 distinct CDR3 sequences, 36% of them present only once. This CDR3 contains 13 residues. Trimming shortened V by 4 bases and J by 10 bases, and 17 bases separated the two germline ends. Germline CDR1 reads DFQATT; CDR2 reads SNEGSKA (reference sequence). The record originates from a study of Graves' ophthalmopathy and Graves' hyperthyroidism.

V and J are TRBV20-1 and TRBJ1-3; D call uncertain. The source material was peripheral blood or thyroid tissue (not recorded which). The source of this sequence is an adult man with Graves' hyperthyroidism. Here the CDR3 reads CSATPPPGRTIYF. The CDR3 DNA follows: TGCAGTGCTACACCTCCTCCCGGACGGACCATATATTTT.